This is a list of T cell receptor beta chains from one sample in a study of long-term antiretroviral therapy in people with HIV. Profiling relied on immunoSEQ multiplex PCR, and the TCRdb table lists in-frame clones only, not all of them. The repertoire holds about 29,000 clones, 75% to 90% seen once, with almost 7.5% in the top ten. This sample comprised unsorted PBMCs, obtained roughly 5 years before starting antiretroviral therapy. The source of these receptors is a man over 45 with HIV. Both conserved end residues are trimmed from each CDR3.

>TRBJ1-1|TRBV18
ASRGQMNTEAF
>TRBJ2-1|TRBV28
ASSLVSGGRNEQF
>TRBJ1-1|TRBV5-1
ASSLQPGDNTEAF
>TRBJ2-5|TRBV7-8
ASSFAELGTQY
>TRBJ1-2|TRBV28
ASSLLTGGGYGYT
>TRBJ1-5|TRBV7-5
VRSFPNDRRSHSNQPQH
>TRBJ2-7|TRBV4-1
ASSQSGGPYEQY
>TRBJ1-1|TRBV5-1
ASSSPGGDAEAF
>TRBJ1-1|TRBV7-6
ASSLVSGGAMNTEAF
>TRBJ2-1|TRBV7-2
ASSLAGDYNEQF
>TRBJ1-5|TRBV6-1
ASIPQGFGNQPQH
>TRBJ2-7|TRBV15
ATSREGTYRGQY
>TRBJ2-1|TRBV18
ASSPGTAYNEQF
>TRBJ2-5|TRBV29-1
SVTSETQY